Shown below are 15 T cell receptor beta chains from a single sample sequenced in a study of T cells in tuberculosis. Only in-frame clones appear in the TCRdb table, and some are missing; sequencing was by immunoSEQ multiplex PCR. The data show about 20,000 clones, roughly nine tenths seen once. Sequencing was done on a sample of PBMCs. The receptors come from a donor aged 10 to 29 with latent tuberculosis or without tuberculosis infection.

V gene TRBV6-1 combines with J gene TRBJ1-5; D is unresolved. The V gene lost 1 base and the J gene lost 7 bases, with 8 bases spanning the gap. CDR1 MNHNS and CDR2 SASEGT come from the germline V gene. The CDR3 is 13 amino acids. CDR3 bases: TGTGCCAGCAGTGAAGGGGGAGGACAGCCCCAGCATTTT. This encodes CASSEGGGQPQHF.

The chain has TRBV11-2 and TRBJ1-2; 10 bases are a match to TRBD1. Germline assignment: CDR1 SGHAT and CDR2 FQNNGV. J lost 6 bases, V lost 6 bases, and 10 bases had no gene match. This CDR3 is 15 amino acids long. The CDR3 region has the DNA TGTGCCAGCAGGCGGACAGGGGGAAGGTATGATGGCTACACCTTC. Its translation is CASRRTGGRYDGYTF.

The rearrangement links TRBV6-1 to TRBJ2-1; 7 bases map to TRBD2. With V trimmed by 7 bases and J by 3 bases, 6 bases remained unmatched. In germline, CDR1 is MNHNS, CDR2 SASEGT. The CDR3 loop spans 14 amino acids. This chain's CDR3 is CASIYWGGYNEQFF. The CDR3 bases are TGTGCCAGCATCTATTGGGGGGGCTACAATGAGCAGTTCTTC.

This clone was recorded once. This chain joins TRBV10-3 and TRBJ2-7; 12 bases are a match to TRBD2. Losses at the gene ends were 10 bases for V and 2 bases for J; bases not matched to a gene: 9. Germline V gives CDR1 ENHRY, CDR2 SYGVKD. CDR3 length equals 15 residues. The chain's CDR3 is CATMGRLAGAYEQYF. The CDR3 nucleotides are TGTGCCACCATGGGCCGACTAGCGGGAGCCTACGAGCAGTACTTC.

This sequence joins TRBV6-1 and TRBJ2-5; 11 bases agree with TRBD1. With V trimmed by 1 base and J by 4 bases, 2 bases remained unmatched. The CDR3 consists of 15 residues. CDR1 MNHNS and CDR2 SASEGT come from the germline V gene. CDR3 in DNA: TGTGCCAGCAGTGAAGGGACAGGGGGCGCAGAGACCCAGTACTTC. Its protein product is CASSEGTGGAETQYF.

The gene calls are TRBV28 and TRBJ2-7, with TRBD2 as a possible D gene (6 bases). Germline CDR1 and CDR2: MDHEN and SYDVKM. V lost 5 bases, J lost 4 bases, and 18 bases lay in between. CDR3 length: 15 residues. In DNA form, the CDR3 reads TGTGCCAGCAGTCTATACTTACTACTAGCTTACGAGCAGTACTTC. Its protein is CASSLYLLLAYEQYF. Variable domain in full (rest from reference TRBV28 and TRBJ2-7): DVKVTQSSRYLVKRTGEKVFLECVQDMDHENMFWYRQDPGLGLRLIYFSYDVKMKEKGDIPEGYSVSREKKERFSLILESASTNQTSMYLCASSLYLLLAYEQYFGPGTRLTVT.

In nucleotides, the CDR3 is TGTGCCAGCAGTTTGGGTTCGGGGAGGTTAGATTCACCCCTCCACTTT. The encoded protein is CASSLGSGRLDSPLHF. V gene TRBV27 combines with J gene TRBJ1-6; no clear D. Germline assignment: CDR1 MNHEY and CDR2 SMNVEV (reference sequence). The CDR3 extends over 16 amino acids. Trimming stripped 3 bases from V and 8 bases from J, with 17 bases between.

The CDR3 region is CASSRPDRGDPEQYF. CDR3 bases: TGTGCCAGCAGCCGACCAGACAGGGGTGATCCCGAGCAGTACTTC. The chain has TRBV28 and TRBJ2-7, with 8 bases lining up with TRBD1. V lost 6 bases and J lost 6; bases outside the gene matches: 13. CDR1 is MDHEN, CDR2 SYDVKM, per germline. The CDR3 spans 15 residues.

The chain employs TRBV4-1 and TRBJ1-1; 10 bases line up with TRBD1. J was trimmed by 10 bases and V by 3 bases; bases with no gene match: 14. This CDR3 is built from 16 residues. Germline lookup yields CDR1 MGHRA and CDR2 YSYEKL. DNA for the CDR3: TGCGCCAGCAGCCACAGACAGGGGGCGATACCTCAGCGAGCTTTCTTT. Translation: CASSHRQGAIPQRAFF.

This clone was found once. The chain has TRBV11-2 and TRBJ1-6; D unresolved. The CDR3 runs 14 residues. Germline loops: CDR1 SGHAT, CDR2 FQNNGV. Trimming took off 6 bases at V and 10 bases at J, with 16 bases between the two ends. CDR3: CASSQPEVHSPLHF. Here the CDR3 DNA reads TGTGCCAGCAGTCAACCAGAAGTCCACTCACCCCTCCACTTT.

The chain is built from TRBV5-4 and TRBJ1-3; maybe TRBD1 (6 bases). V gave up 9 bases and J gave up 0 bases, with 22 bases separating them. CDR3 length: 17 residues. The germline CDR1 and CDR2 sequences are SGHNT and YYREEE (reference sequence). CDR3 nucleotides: TGTGCCACCCAGCCCGGGGACACACGTTCCTCTGGAAACACCATATATTTT. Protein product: CATQPGDTRSSGNTIYF.

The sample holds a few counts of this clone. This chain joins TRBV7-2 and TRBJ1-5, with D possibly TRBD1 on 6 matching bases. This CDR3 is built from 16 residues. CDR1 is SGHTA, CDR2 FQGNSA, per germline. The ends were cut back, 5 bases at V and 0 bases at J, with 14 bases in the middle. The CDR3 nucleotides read TGTGCCAGCAGCCGAACTGGGGGCTATAGCAATCAGCCCCAGCATTTT. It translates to CASSRTGGYSNQPQHF. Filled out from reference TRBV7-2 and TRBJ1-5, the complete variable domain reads GAGVSQSPSNKVTEKGKDVELRCDPISGHTALYWYRQSLGQGLEFLIYFQGNSAPDKSGLPSDRFSAERTGGSVSTLTIQRTQQEDSAVYLCASSRTGGYSNQPQHFGDGTRLSIL.

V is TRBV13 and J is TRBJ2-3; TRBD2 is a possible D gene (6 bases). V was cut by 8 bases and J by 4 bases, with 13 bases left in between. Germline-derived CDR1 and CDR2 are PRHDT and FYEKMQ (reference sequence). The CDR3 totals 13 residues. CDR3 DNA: TGTGCCAGCGCTGCGGGGTGGGCAGATACGCAGTATTTT. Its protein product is CASAAGWADTQYF.

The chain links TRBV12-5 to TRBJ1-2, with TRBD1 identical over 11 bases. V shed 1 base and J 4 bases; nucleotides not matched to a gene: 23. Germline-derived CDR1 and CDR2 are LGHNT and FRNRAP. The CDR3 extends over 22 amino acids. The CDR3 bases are TGTGCTAGTGGTTTGGAATCCAGCCTTGCGGATCAGGACAGGGGGCAGTTCTATGGCTACACCTTC. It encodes CASGLESSLADQDRGQFYGYTF.

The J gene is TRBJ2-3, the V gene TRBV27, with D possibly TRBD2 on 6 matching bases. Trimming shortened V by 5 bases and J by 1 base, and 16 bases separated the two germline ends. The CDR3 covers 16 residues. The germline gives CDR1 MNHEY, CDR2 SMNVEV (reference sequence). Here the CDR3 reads CASSPIAVAGTDTQYF. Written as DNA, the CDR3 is TGTGCCAGCAGTCCCATAGCGGTCGCGGGCACAGATACGCAGTATTTT.